The T cell receptor beta chain described here comes from a study of control samples from healthy donors and cancer patients. Some clones are missing from TCRdb's copy, which holds only in-frame ones; the method was immunoSEQ multiplex PCR. The sample has some 96,000 clones; 85% to 95% are singletons. The CDR3 is 17 residues long. V was clipped by 5 bases and J by 0 bases, with 14 bases between them. Germline CDR1 and CDR2: LGHDT and YNNKEL (reference sequence). The chain is built from TRBV3-1 (or the pseudogene TRBV3-2) and TRBJ1-6; D may be TRBD1 (5 bases). The source material was blood. The clonotype comes from a man younger than 35 in good health. The CDR3 DNA is TGTGCCAGCAGCGGCGCCCTTGGGGGCTCCTATAATTCACCCCTCCACTTT. The encoded protein is CASSGALGGSYNSPLHF.